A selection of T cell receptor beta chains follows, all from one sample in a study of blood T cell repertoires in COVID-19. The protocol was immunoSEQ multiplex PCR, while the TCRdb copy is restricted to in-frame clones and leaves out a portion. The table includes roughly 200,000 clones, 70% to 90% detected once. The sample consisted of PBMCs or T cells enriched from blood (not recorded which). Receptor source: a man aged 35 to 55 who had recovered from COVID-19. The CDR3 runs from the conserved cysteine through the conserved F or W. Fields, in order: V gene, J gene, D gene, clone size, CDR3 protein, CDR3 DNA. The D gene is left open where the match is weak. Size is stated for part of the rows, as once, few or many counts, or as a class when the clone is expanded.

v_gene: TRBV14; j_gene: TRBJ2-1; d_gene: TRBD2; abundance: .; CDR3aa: CASSQEPGLANNEQFF; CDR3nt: TGTGCCAGCAGCCAAGAGCCGGGACTAGCAAACAATGAGCAGTTCTTC
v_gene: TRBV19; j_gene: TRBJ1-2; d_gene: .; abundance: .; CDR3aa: CASSIFGQFYGYTF; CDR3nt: TGTGCCAGTAGTATATTCGGACAGTTCTATGGCTACACCTTC
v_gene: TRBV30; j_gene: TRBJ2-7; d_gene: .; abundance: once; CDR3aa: CAWSQTTEQYF; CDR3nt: TGTGCCTGGAGTCAAACAACCGAGCAGTACTTC
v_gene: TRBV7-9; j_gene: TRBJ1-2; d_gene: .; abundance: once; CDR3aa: CASSLGRNYGYTF; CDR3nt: TGTGCCAGCAGCTTGGGCAGGAACTATGGCTACACCTTC
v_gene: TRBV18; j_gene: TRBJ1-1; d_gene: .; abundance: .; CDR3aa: CASSNDRTEAFF; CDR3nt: TGTGCCAGCTCAAACGACAGGACTGAAGCTTTCTTT
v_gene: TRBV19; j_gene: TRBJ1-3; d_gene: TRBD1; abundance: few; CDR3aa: CASKTGEARGSGNTIYF; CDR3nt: TGTGCCAGTAAGACAGGGGAAGCCCGAGGCTCTGGAAACACCATATATTTT
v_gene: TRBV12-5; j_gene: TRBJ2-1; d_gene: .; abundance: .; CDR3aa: CASGLGAGNNEQFF; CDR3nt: TGTGCTAGTGGTTTGGGGGCAGGGAATAATGAGCAGTTCTTC
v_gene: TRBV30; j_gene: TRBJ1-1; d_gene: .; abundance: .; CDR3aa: CAWSVWGQGDEAFF; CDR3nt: TGTGCCTGGAGTGTATGGGGGCAGGGTGATGAAGCTTTCTTT
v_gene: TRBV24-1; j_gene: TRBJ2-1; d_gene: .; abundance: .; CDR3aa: CATSDLGTGAGLAELQFF; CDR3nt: TGTGCCACCAGTGATTTAGGGACAGGGGCAGGACTAGCGGAACTCCAGTTCTTC
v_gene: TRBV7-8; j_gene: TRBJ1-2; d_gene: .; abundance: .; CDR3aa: CASSRLAGGYTF; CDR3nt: TGTGCCAGCAGCCGGTTGGCGGGGGGCTACACCTTC
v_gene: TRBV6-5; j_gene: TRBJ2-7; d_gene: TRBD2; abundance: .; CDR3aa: CASSYSMAGGRYEQYF; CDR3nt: TGTGCCAGCAGTTACTCGATGGCGGGGGGGCGGTACGAGCAGTACTTC
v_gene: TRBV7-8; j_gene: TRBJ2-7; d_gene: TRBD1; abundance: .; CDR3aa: CASSLRQGGGPYEQYF; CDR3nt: TGTGCCAGCAGCCTAAGACAGGGGGGGGGACCCTACGAGCAGTACTTC
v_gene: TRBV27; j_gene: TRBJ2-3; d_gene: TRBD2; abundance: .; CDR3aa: CASSWVSGGADTQYF; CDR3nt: TGTGCCAGCAGTTGGGTTAGCGGGGGGGCAGATACGCAGTATTTT
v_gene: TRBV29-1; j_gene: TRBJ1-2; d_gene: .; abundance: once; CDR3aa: CSVGTGVDYGYTF; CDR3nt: TGCAGCGTTGGGACCGGGGTGGACTATGGCTACACCTTC
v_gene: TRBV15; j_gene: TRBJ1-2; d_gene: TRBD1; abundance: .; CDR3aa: CATSRDRAQGNYGYTF; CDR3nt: TGTGCCACCAGCAGAGATAGGGCACAGGGGAACTATGGCTACACCTTC
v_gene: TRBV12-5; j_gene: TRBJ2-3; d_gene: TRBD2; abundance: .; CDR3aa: CASVTSGGLSTQYF; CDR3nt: TGTGCTAGTGTTACTAGCGGGGGGCTCAGTACGCAGTATTTT
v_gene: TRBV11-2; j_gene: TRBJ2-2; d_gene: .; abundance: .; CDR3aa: CASSLVRGTGELFF; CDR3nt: TGTGCCAGCAGCTTAGTCCGGGGTACCGGGGAGCTGTTTTTT
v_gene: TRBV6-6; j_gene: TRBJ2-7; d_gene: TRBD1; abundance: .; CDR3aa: CASSRNTSGGAEFYEQYF; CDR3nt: TGTGCCAGCAGTCGTAACACCTCAGGGGGCGCGGAATTCTACGAGCAGTACTTC
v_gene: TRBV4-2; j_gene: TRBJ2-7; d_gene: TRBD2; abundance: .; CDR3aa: CASSQATGTSSYEQYF; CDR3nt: TGTGCCAGCAGCCAGGCTACCGGGACTAGCTCCTACGAGCAGTACTTC
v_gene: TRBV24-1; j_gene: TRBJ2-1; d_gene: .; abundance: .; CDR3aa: CATSQLGAGDNEQFF; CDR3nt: TGTGCCACCAGTCAACTAGGGGCAGGGGACAATGAGCAGTTCTTC
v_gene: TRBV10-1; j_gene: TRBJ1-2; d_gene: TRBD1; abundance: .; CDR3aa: CASSPGQGAFVYTF; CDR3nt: TGCGCCAGCTCCCCGGGACAGGGGGCGTTTGTCTACACCTTC
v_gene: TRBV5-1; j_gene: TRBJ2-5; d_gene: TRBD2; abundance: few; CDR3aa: CASSFGRDLPQETQYF; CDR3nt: TGCGCCAGCAGCTTTGGGAGGGACTTACCCCAAGAGACCCAGTACTTC
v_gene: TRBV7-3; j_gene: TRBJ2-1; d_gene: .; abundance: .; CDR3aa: CASSRLLGEQFF; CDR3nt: TGTGCCAGTTCCCGCCTACTAGGTGAGCAGTTCTTC
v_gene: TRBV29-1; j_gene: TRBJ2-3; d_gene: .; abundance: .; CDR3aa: CSVGSPASVDTQYF; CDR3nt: TGCAGCGTCGGGAGCCCGGCCTCCGTGGATACGCAGTATTTT
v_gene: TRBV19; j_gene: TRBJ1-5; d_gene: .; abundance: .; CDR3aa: CASTLGNQPQHF; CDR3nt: TGTGCCAGTACCTTAGGCAATCAGCCCCAGCATTTT
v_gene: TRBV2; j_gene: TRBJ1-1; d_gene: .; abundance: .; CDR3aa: CASSEDPQGGQTEAFF; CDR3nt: TGTGCCAGCAGTGAAGACCCCCAGGGAGGGCAGACTGAAGCTTTCTTT
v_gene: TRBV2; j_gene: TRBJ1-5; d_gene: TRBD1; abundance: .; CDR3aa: CASSPTGGGQPQHF; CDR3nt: TGTGCCAGCAGTCCGACAGGGGGCGGTCAGCCCCAGCATTTT
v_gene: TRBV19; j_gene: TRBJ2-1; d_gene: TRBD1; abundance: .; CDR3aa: CASSIDRGLFF; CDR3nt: TGTGCCAGTAGTATCGACAGGGGTCTGTTCTTC
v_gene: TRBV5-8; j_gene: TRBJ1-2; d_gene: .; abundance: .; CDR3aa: CASSGRSGGYTF; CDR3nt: TGTGCCAGCAGCGGGCGTTCGGGGGGCTACACCTTC
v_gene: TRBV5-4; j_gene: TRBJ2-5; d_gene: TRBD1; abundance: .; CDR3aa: CASSLGGTGYLETQYF; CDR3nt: TGTGCCAGCAGCTTGGGAGGGACAGGGTATCTAGAGACCCAGTACTTC
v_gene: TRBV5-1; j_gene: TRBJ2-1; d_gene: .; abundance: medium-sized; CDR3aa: CASSSTGTITEQFF; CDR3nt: TGCGCCAGCAGTTCTACCGGGACAATAACTGAGCAGTTCTTC
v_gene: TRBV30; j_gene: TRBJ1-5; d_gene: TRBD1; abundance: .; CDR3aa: CAWRATGSQPQHF; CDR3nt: TGTGCCTGGAGGGCGACAGGGAGTCAGCCCCAGCATTTT
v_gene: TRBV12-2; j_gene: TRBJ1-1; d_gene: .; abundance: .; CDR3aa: CASRLSPGGNTEAFF; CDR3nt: TGTGCAAGTCGCCTCAGCCCCGGAGGTAACACTGAAGCTTTCTTT
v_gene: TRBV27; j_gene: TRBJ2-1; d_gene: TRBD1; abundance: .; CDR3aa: CASSGYRGLLYNEQFF; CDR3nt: TGTGCCAGCAGTGGATACAGGGGCCTCCTCTACAATGAGCAGTTCTTC
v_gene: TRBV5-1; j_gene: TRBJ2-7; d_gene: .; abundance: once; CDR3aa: CASSLGGNYEQYF; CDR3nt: TGCGCCAGCAGCTTGGGAGGGAACTACGAGCAGTACTTC
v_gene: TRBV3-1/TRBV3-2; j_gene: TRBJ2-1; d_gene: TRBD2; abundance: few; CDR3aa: CASSQDHMGLAGGRQFF; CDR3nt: TGTGCCAGCAGCCAAGATCATATGGGACTAGCGGGAGGTCGGCAGTTCTTC